The 13 T cell receptor beta chains presented below share a single source sample, sequenced in a study of beta chain features in type 1 diabetes. Expressed TCRB transcripts were sequenced, since all the RNA that had been isolated was reverse transcribed. The assay was immunoSEQ multiplex PCR, and TCRdb's table has in-frame clones only and misses some. This sample yields fewer than 550,000 clones, of which approximately 10% are seen a single time; over 0.035% belongs to the top ten. Sequenced input: naive CD4+ T cells from blood. These receptors were collected from a young woman in good health.

This clone has a handful of counts. The chain links TRBV20-1 to TRBJ2-5; perhaps TRBD2 as D (6 bases). The CDR3 contains 11 residues. Trimming pared 7 bases from V and 5 bases from J, leaving 11 bases between. The germline V gene has CDR1 DFQATT and CDR2 SNEGSKA (reference sequence). CDR3 loop: CSVNAGETQYF. CDR3 in DNA: TGCAGTGTTAATGCGGGGGAGACCCAGTACTTC.

CDR3 amino acids: CASRTVNTEAFF. DNA for the CDR3: TGTGCCAGTAGAACAGTGAACACTGAAGCTTTCTTT. The J gene is TRBJ1-1, the V gene TRBV19; D call uncertain. V lost 6 bases and J 0 bases, leaving 5 bases between the germline ends. CDR3 size: 12 residues. Germline V CDR1 and CDR2: LNHDA, SQIVND (reference sequence).

This chain connects TRBV27 to TRBJ1-2; TRBD1 agrees at 7 bases. Unmatched junction bases numbered 11, after V lost 5 bases and J lost 8 bases. This CDR3 spans 14 amino acids. The germline gives CDR1 MNHEY, CDR2 SMNVEV (reference sequence). The CDR3 DNA sequence: TGTGCCAGCAGTCCCAGCCGAGACAGGGCGGGCTACACCTTC. This translates into CASSPSRDRAGYTF.

The chain joins TRBV7-9 to TRBJ2-5, with D unresolved. V lost 3 bases to trimming and J lost 5 bases, with 7 bases between them. The CDR3 totals 12 residues. The germline V gene has CDR1 SEHNR and CDR2 FQNEAQ (reference sequence). CDR3: CASSLTAETQYF. The CDR3 coding sequence is TGTGCCAGCAGCTTGACGGCGGAGACCCAGTACTTC.

The rearrangement links TRBV28 to TRBJ2-7; D is possibly TRBD2 (5 bases). The germline CDR1 and CDR2 sequences are MDHEN and SYDVKM. The germline V and J ends were trimmed by 1 base and 7 bases, with 8 bases remaining between them. The CDR3 runs to 12 residues. CDR3 sequence reads: CASSLSPGEQYV. The CDR3 DNA follows: TGTGCCAGCAGTTTATCGCCGGGAGAGCAGTACGTC.

This chain uses TRBV15 with TRBJ1-1; D gene unclear. The germline V gene encodes CDR1 LNHNV and CDR2 YYDKDF (reference sequence). Between the trimmed V and J ends, which lost 5 bases and 6 bases, there was a span of 19 bases. The length of the CDR3 is 15 residues. The CDR3 DNA reads as TGTGCCACCAGCCGCCTACCGACGGAGAAGTCTGAAGCTTTCTTT. Its translation: CATSRLPTEKSEAFF.

This clone came up a few times. The J gene is TRBJ2-1, the V gene TRBV6-5; 10 nucleotides match TRBD2. The germline gives CDR1 MNHEY, CDR2 SVGAGI. The CDR3 length is 16 residues. V lost 2 bases, J lost 5 bases, and 6 bases stayed unmatched. The CDR3, as DNA: TGTGCCAGCAGTTACGAGGTAGGACTAGCGGACAATGAGCAGTTCTTC. Translated, it gives CASSYEVGLADNEQFF.

This clone was counted a few times. The V gene is TRBV29-1, the J gene TRBJ1-2; D may be TRBD1 (5 bases). The germline CDR1 and CDR2 sequences are SQVTM and ANQGSEA. Trimming left V 6 bases short and J 7 bases short, with 15 bases between. There are 12 residues in the CDR3. The CDR3 spells CSVRGGESGYTF. In DNA form, the CDR3 reads TGCAGCGTGAGGGGAGGAGAATCTGGCTACACCTTC.

The rearrangement uses TRBV29-1 and TRBJ2-1; D ambiguous. Germline lookup yields CDR1 SQVTM and CDR2 ANQGSEA. This CDR3 comprises 14 residues. Deletions cut 3 bases from V and 0 bases from J, with 9 bases between. CDR3 bases: TGCAGCGTTGATGGGCAAATCTCCTACAATGAGCAGTTCTTC. This encodes CSVDGQISYNEQFF.

The J gene is TRBJ1-5, the V gene TRBV15; TRBD1 agrees at 9 bases. V lost 2 bases, J lost 6 bases, and 8 bases stayed unmatched. Germline CDR1 LNHNV, CDR2 YYDKDF (reference sequence). The CDR3 has 16 residues. The CDR3 bases are TGTGCCACCAGCAGAATAACCGGGACAGGGAGTCAGCCCCAGCATTTT. This codes for CATSRITGTGSQPQHF.

This chain links TRBV7-2 with TRBJ2-3; perhaps D is TRBD1 or TRBD2 (5 bases each). In germline, CDR1 is SGHTA, CDR2 FQGNSA. The CDR3 runs 18 residues. Trimming stripped 0 bases from V and 2 bases from J, with 18 bases between. In nucleotides, the CDR3 is TGTGCCAGCAGCTTAGCCCGATGGGGGAGTCCCTACACAGATACGCAGTATTTT. This sequence encodes CASSLARWGSPYTDTQYF. The full variable domain, with the rest looked up from reference TRBV7-2 and TRBJ2-3, is GAGVSQSPSNKVTEKGKDVELRCDPISGHTALYWYRQSLGQGLEFLIYFQGNSAPDKSGLPSDRFSAERTGGSVSTLTIQRTQQEDSAVYLCASSLARWGSPYTDTQYFGPGTRLTVL.

This sequence joins TRBV7-2 and TRBJ2-5; D unclear. Trimming stripped 4 bases from V and 4 bases from J, with 16 bases between. CDR1 SGHTA and CDR2 FQGNSA come from the germline V gene. CDR3 size: 15 residues. For the CDR3, the DNA is TGTGCCAGCAGCTCTAGGTCCAACTCCAGAGAGACCCAGTACTTC. Its protein is CASSSRSNSRETQYF.

V and J are TRBV30 and TRBJ2-3; perhaps D is TRBD1 or TRBD2 (6 bases each). The germline V gene encodes CDR1 GTSNPN and CDR2 SVGIG (reference sequence). V shed 2 bases and J shed 2 bases, with 14 bases lying between them. The CDR3 extends over 15 amino acids. CDR3 coding DNA: TGTGCCTGGAGTAAAGGGGGGTATGCCACAGATACGCAGTATTTT. It is translated as CAWSKGGYATDTQYF.